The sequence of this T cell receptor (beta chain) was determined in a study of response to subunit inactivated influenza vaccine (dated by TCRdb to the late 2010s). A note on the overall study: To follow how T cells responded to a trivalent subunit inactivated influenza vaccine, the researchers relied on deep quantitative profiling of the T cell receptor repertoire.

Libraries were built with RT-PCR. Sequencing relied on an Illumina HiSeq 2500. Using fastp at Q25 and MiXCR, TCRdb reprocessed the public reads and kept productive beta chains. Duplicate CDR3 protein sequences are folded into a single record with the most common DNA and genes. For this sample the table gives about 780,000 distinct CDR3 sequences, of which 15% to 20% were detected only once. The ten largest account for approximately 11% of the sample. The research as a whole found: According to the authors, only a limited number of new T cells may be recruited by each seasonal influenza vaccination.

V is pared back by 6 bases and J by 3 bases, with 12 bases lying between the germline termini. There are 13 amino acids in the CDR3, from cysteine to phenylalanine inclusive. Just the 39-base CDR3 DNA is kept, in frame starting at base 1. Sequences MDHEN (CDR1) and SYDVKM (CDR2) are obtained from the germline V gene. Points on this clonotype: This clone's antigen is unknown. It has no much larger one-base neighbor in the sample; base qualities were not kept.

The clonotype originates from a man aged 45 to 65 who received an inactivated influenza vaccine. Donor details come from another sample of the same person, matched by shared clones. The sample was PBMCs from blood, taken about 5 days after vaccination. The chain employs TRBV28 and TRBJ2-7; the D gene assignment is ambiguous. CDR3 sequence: CASRNGRRYEQYF. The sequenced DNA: TGTGCCAGCAGGAATGGACGGCGCTACGAGCAGTACTTC.